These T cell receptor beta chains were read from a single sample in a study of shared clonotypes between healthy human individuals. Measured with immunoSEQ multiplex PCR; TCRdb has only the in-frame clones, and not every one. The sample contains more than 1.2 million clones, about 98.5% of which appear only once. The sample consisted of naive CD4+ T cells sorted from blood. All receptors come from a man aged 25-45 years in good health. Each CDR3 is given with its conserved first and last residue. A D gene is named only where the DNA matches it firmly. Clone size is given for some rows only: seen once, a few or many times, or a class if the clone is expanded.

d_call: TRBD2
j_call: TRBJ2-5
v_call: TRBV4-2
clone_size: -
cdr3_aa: CASSQLLAGGETQYF
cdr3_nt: TGTGCCAGCAGCCAGCTACTAGCGGGAGGGGAGACCCAGTACTTC

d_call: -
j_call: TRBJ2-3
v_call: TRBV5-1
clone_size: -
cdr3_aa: CASSPGQPTDTQYF
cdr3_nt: TGCGCCAGCAGCCCGGGACAACCGACAGATACGCAGTATTTT

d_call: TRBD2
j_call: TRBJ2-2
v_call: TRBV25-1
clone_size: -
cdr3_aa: CASSPGAGAGELFF
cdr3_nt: TGTGCCAGCAGTCCAGGAGCGGGAGCCGGGGAGCTGTTTTTT

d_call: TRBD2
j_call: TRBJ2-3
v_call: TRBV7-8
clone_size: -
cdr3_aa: CASSPGLAAANTQYF
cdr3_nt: TGTGCCAGCAGCCCCGGACTAGCGGCAGCAAATACGCAGTATTTT

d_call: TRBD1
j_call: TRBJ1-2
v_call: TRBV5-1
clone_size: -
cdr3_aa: CASSRTGGAAGYTF
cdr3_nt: TGCGCCAGCAGCCGGACAGGGGGCGCAGCTGGCTACACCTTC

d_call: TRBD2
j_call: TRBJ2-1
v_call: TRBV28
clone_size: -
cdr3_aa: CASGTSGINEQFF
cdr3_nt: TGTGCCAGCGGGACTAGCGGGATCAATGAGCAGTTCTTC

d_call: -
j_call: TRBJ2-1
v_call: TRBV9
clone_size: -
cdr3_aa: CASSRSRGAAYNEQFF
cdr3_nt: TGTGCCAGCAGCCGCAGTAGAGGGGCGGCCTACAATGAGCAGTTCTTC

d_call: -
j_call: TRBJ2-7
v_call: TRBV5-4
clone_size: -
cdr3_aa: CASSSRQSSYEQYF
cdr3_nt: TGTGCCAGCAGCTCCAGACAAAGCTCCTACGAGCAGTACTTC

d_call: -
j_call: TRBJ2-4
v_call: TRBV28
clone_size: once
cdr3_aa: CASSFGGNIQYF
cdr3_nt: TGTGCCAGCAGTTTCGGCGGAAACATTCAGTACTTC

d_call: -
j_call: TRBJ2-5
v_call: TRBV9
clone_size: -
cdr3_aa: CASTRGAFKETQYF
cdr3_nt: TGTGCCAGTACCAGGGGTGCCTTCAAAGAGACCCAGTACTTC

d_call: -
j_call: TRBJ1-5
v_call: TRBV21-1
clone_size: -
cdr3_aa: CASSTGGNQPQHF
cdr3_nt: TGTGCCAGCAGCACAGGGGGCAATCAGCCCCAGCATTTT

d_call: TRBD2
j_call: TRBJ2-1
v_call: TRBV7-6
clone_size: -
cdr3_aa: CASSSPGLQYNEQFF
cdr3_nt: TGTGCCAGCAGCTCTCCGGGACTACAATACAATGAGCAGTTCTTC

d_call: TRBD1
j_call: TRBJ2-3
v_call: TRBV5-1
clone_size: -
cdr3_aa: CARTGQGSTDTQYF
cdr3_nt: TGCGCCAGGACGGGACAGGGAAGCACAGATACGCAGTATTTT

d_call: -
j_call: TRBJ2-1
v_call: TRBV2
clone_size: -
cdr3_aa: CASSLRGINEQFF
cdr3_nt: TGTGCCAGCAGTCTCAGGGGTATCAATGAGCAGTTCTTC

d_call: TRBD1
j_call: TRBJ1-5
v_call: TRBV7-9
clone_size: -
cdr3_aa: CASSLDRGRGNQPQHF
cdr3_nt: TGTGCCAGCAGCTTAGACAGGGGGCGAGGCAATCAGCCCCAGCATTTT

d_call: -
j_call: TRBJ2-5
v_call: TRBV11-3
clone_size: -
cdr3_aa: CASSREPQETQYF
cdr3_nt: TGTGCCAGCAGCCGGGAACCGCAAGAGACCCAGTACTTC

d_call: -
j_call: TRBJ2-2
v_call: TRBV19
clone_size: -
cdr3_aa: CASSIALATNTGELFF
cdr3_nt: TGTGCCAGTAGTATCGCCCTAGCAACGAACACCGGGGAGCTGTTTTTT

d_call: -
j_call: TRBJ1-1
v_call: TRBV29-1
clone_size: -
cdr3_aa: CSVVGYTEAFF
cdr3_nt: TGCAGCGTTGTGGGTTACACTGAAGCTTTCTTT